Given below is one T cell receptor (beta chain) in context. Its antigen is unidentified. Distinct nucleotide sequences in the sample also encode this CDR3. Only in-frame clones appear in the TCRdb table, and some are missing; sequencing was by immunoSEQ multiplex PCR. The sample carries some 330,000 clones, roughly 90% recorded once. The CDR3 extends over 14 amino acids. Germline CDR1 MNHEY, CDR2 SVGEGT. Trimming at V came to 4 bases and at J to 3 bases, leaving 3 bases not matched to a gene. Stated treatment: roughly 20 received Ad26.COV2.S at low or high dose, single or two shots; several received placebo; per-sample allocation not given. Material that was analyzed had been drawn on day 63 after the first vaccine or placebo injection. The sample came from a Boston adult aged 18-55 years. SARS-CoV-2 spike from the Wuhan strain was encoded by the vaccine, an Ad26 vector. The data originate from a study of Ad26.COV2.S vaccination and SARS-CoV-2 variants. At the level of the study: Donor joined the COV1001 Ad26.COV2.S trial arm. Study-level findings and limits: Non-spike TCR breadth did not differ much between vaccine and placebo recipients.

Sequences were derived from peripheral blood, sampled in a trial of Ad26.COV2.S vaccine versus placebo. The chain links TRBV6-2 or TRBV6-3 to TRBJ2-3; 8 bases agree with TRBD2. The receptor was isolated from a person between 18 and 65 years old who received the Ad26.COV2.S COVID-19 vaccine or a placebo. The CDR3 nucleotides read TGTGCCAGCAGTTCCGGGGGGGCTACAGATACGCAGTATTTT. Translating it yields CASSSGGATDTQYF.